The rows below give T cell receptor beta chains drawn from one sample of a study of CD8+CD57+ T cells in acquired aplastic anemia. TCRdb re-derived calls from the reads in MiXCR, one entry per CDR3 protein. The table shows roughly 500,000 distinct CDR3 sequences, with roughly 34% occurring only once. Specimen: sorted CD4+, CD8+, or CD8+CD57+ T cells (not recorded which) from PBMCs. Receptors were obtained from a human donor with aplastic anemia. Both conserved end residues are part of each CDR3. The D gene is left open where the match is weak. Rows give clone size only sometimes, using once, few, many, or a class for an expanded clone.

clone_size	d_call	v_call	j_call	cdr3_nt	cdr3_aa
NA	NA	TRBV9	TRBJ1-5	TGTGCCAGCAGTCCCACCGGGAGAAGCAATCAGCCCCAGCATTTT	CASSPTGRSNQPQHF
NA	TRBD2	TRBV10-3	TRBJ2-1	TGTGCCATCAGTGTATCCCCGACTAGCGGTGGCGTCAATGAGCAGTTCTTC	CAISVSPTSGGVNEQFF
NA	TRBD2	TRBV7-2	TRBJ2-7	TGTGCCAGCAGCTTAGCAGGGACTAGCTATAGCTCCTACGAGCAGTACTTC	CASSLAGTSYSSYEQYF
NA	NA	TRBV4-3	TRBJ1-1	TGCGCCAGCAGCCTAAACTCTCTGGCGGGGACTGAAGCTTTCTTT	CASSLNSLAGTEAFF
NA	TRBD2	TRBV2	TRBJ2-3	TGTGCCAGCAGTGAAGAATGGCTAGCGGGAGGGTCGCCAGATACGCAGTATTTT	CASSEEWLAGGSPDTQYF
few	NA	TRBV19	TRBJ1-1	TGTGCCAGTAGTCCCCGGAGCACGGCCCTAACTGAAGCTTTCTTT	CASSPRSTALTEAFF
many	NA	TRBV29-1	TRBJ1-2	TGCAGCTCCTACCTTGCGGGTTATGGCTACACCTTC	CSSYLAGYGYTF
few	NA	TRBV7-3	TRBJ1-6	TGTGCCAGCGGGGTCCTGGGGGATTCACCCCTCCACTTT	CASGVLGDSPLHF
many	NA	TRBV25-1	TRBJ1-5	TGTGCCAGCAATCAGGAGAAAGGGCCCCAGCATTTT	CASNQEKGPQHF
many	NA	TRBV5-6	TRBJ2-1	TGTGCCAGCAGCTTGACCCACTGGGACTACAATGAGCAGTTCTTC	CASSLTHWDYNEQFF
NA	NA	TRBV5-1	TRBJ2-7	TGCGCCAGCAGCTTTACGGGGGCGGGCGAGCAGTACTTC	CASSFTGAGEQYF
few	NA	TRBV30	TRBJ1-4	TGTGCCTGGGCTGGGGAGGATGAAAAACTGTTTTTT	CAWAGEDEKLFF
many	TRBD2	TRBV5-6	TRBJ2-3	TGTGCCAGCACCACCGGGACTAGCGGGGCTACGCAGTATTTT	CASTTGTSGATQYF
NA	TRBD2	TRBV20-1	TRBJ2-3	TGCAGTGTCCGTAGCGGGATAAGCACAGATACGCAGTATTTT	CSVRSGISTDTQYF
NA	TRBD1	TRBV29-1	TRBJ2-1	TGCAGCGTCAGGGACAGGGTTAGGTATGAGCAGTTCTTC	CSVRDRVRYEQFF
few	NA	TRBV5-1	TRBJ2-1	TGCGCCAGCAGCCTTAGGGACTGGGACTCCTACAATGAGCAGTTCTTC	CASSLRDWDSYNEQFF
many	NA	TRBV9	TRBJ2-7	TGTGCCAGCAGCGTAGGACTAGTTGCCGTCGAGCAGTACTTC	CASSVGLVAVEQYF